Following are 25 T cell receptor beta chains from one sample sequenced in a study of identifying expanded T cells in peripheral blood. Repertoires were generated with immunoSEQ multiplex PCR, while TCRdb's copy carries only in-frame clones and drops some. The repertoire has some 99,000 clones, 88% of them found once; the top ten carry 7% to 9%. The sample was blood. These receptor sequences come from a person between 18 and 75 years old in good health.

This sequence joins TRBV28 and TRBJ1-2; D ambiguous. From germline, CDR1 is MDHEN and CDR2 SYDVKM. This CDR3 has 12 residues. Trimming stripped 6 bases from V and 0 bases from J, with 5 bases between. The chain's CDR3 is CASRPPNYGYTF. The CDR3 DNA reads as TGTGCCAGCAGACCTCCTAACTATGGCTACACCTTC.

The chain has TRBV28 and TRBJ2-7; no reliable D call. V was pared by 7 bases and J by 0 bases, with 16 bases between. The CDR3 loop spans 15 amino acids. Germline V lookup: CDR1 MDHEN, CDR2 SYDVKM. The CDR3 DNA sequence: TGTGCCAGCACCATAAATTTAGTGAGCTCCTACGAGCAGTACTTC. Its protein product is CASTINLVSSYEQYF. Based on the CDR3 plus reference TRBV28 and TRBJ2-7, the full variable domain is DVKVTQSSRYLVKRTGEKVFLECVQDMDHENMFWYRQDPGLGLRLIYFSYDVKMKEKGDIPEGYSVSREKKERFSLILESASTNQTSMYLCASTINLVSSYEQYFGPGTRLTVT.

A note on this clone: Other DNA sequences in this sample translate to the same CDR3. Here the CDR3 reads CAISESGYGYTF. The CDR3 bases are TGTGCCATCAGTGAGTCCGGCTATGGCTACACCTTC. V usage is TRBV10-3 and J usage is TRBJ1-2, with D unresolved. The V end lost 0 bases, the J end lost 4 bases, and 3 bases lay between the germline ends. Germline CDR1 and CDR2: ENHRY and SYGVKD. This CDR3 spans 12 amino acids.

The J gene is TRBJ1-3, the V gene TRBV2, with D maybe TRBD1 (6 bases). Trimming shortened V by 4 bases and J by 0 bases, and 10 bases separated the two germline ends. Germline V CDR1 and CDR2: SNHLY, FYNNEI. CDR3 length: 15 residues. CDR3 protein: CASSVGQNSGNTIYF. CDR3 bases: TGTGCCAGCAGTGTTGGACAGAACTCTGGAAACACCATATATTTT.

The chain recombines TRBV5-6 with TRBJ2-5; D not resolved. Trimming cost V 2 bases and J 9 bases, with 14 bases left between them. The CDR3 consists of 13 residues. Germline CDR1 SGHDT, CDR2 YYEEEE. CDR3 in DNA: TGTGCCAGCAGCTTCAGAGGCCCTGGGGCCCAGTACTTC. It specifies CASSFRGPGAQYF.

This clone was seen just once. The chain uses TRBV7-3 and TRBJ2-5; a possible D gene is TRBD1 (6 bases). This CDR3 spans 16 amino acids. V shed 0 bases and J shed 2 bases, with 13 bases lying between them. CDR1 is SGHTA and CDR2 is FQGTGA in the germline V gene. In nucleotides, the CDR3 is TGTGCCAGCAGCTTAACCGGTGGGGGCCCGCAAGAGACCCAGTACTTC. Protein product: CASSLTGGGPQETQYF.

V gene TRBV14 combines with J gene TRBJ2-7, with 7 bases aligning to TRBD1. The CDR3 is 16 residues long. Trimming at V came to 4 bases and at J to 2 bases, leaving 11 bases not matched to a gene. The V gene's germline CDR1 is SGHDN and CDR2 FVKESK. The CDR3 nucleotides read TGTGCCAGCAGCCCCGCCGGGACAGCTATACCCTACGAGCAGTACTTC. Its translation is CASSPAGTAIPYEQYF. Combining the CDR3 with reference TRBV14 and TRBJ2-7 gives the whole variable domain EAGVTQFPSHSVIEKGQTVTLRCDPISGHDNLYWYRRVMGKEIKFLLHFVKESKQDESGMPNNRFLAERTGGTYSTLKVQPAELEDSGVYFCASSPAGTAIPYEQYFGPGTRLTVT.

The chain uses TRBV19 and TRBJ1-2; D ambiguous. V was shortened by 1 base and J by 2 bases, with 5 bases between the two germline ends. The germline CDR1 and CDR2 sequences are LNHDA and SQIVND (reference sequence). There are 13 residues in the CDR3. The CDR3, as DNA: TGTGCCAGTAGTATAGCACAGAACTATGGCTACACCTTC. The encoded protein is CASSIAQNYGYTF.

In nucleotides, the CDR3 is TGTGCCAGCAGCGTAGTAGGAGGGGGAGAAGAGACCCAGTACTTC. Its protein is CASSVVGGGEETQYF. The chain links TRBV9 to TRBJ2-5; the D gene could be TRBD1 or TRBD2 (6 bases each). The CDR3 spans 15 residues. Germline values: CDR1 SGDLS, CDR2 YYNGEE. Trimming took off 0 bases at V and 3 bases at J, with 12 bases between the two ends.

The rearrangement joins TRBV7-9 to TRBJ1-2; D uncertain. V was cut by 1 base and J by 5 bases, with 11 bases left in between. CDR1 SEHNR and CDR2 FQNEAQ come from the germline V gene (reference sequence). This CDR3 is 14 amino acids long. CDR3 amino acids: CASSLEAFTYGYTF. The CDR3 DNA follows: TGTGCCAGCAGCTTAGAGGCCTTCACGTATGGCTACACCTTC.

The J gene is TRBJ1-5, the V gene TRBV7-9, with TRBD1 as a possible D gene (5 bases). The CDR3 loop spans 15 amino acids. Germline V gene sequence: CDR1 SEHNR, CDR2 FQNEAQ (reference sequence). V was trimmed by 5 bases and J by 4 bases, leaving 15 bases between them. The CDR3 sequence is CASSASGTGNQPQHF. CDR3 bases: TGTGCCAGCAGCGCCTCAGGGACGGGTAATCAGCCCCAGCATTTT.

The sample holds many counts of this clone. This chain uses TRBV2 with TRBJ1-4; TRBD1 is a possible D gene (5 bases). Germline CDR1 and CDR2: SNHLY and FYNNEI. The CDR3 sequence is 14 residues long. V gave up 3 bases and J gave up 4 bases, with 9 bases separating them. For the CDR3, the DNA is TGTGCCAGCAGTGACGGGACGGATAATGAAAAACTGTTTTTT. As protein: CASSDGTDNEKLFF.

The chain couples TRBV7-2 to TRBJ2-5; D unresolved. The V and J ends lost 8 bases and 7 bases respectively, with 20 bases between them. This CDR3 is 14 amino acids long. Per germline, CDR1 SGHTA and CDR2 FQGNSA. CDR3 sequence: CASAIFGQKGTQYF. CDR3 coding DNA: TGTGCCAGCGCAATCTTCGGGCAAAAAGGGACCCAGTACTTC.

The CDR3 DNA is TGTGCCAGCAACAACGGGGGGAACACTGAAGCTTTCTTT. Translation gives CASNNGGNTEAFF. V usage is TRBV11-1 and J usage is TRBJ1-1, with a tentative D call TRBD1 (5 bases). Between the trimmed V and J ends, which lost 7 bases and 1 base, there was a span of 10 bases. The CDR3 runs 13 residues. Germline V gene sequence: CDR1 SGHAT, CDR2 FQDESV (reference sequence).

The chain has TRBV6-1 and TRBJ1-2; no reliable D call. Germline CDR1 reads MNHNS; CDR2 reads SASEGT. There are 15 residues in the CDR3. V gave up 3 bases and J gave up 8 bases, with 19 bases separating them. CDR3 sequence reads: CASSDRGVSWMGYTF. The DNA for the CDR3 is TGTGCCAGCAGTGATCGTGGAGTCTCCTGGATGGGCTACACCTTC.

This chain uses TRBV27 with TRBJ2-7, with 9 bases that match TRBD1. CDR1 MNHEY and CDR2 SMNVEV come from the germline V gene (reference sequence). The CDR3 consists of 14 residues. The V and J ends lost 6 bases and 5 bases, in that order; junction bases with no gene match: 8. In DNA form, the CDR3 reads TGTGCCAGCAGCCTAAACAGGGGGCTCGACGAGCAGTACTTC. This codes for CASSLNRGLDEQYF.

This chain connects TRBV6-6 to TRBJ2-5, with 8 bases that match TRBD2. Germline assignment: CDR1 MNHNY and CDR2 SVGAGI (reference sequence). V was clipped by 2 bases and J by 9 bases; unmatched bases: 8. The CDR3 totals 14 residues. In nucleotides, the CDR3 is TGTGCCAGCAGTTACACGGGGGGGCCCTCGGCCCAGTACTTC. Protein sequence: CASSYTGGPSAQYF.

The chain uses TRBV28 and TRBJ1-4; 7 nucleotides align to TRBD1. The CDR3 has 15 residues. The germline V gene encodes CDR1 MDHEN and CDR2 SYDVKM. The ends lost 5 bases at V and 0 bases at J; junction bases unmatched: 3. This CDR3 reads CASSAGGTTNEKLFF. CDR3 in DNA: TGTGCCAGCAGTGCAGGGGGAACAACTAATGAAAAACTGTTTTTT.

The chain has TRBV5-1 and TRBJ1-1; no firm D call. The CDR3 sequence is 14 residues long. With 2 bases removed from V and 4 bases from J, the gap between germline ends came to 12 bases. Germline V lookup: CDR1 SGHRS, CDR2 YFSETQ. The CDR3 DNA sequence: TGCGCCAGCAGCTTTACGACACGGGCCACTGAAGCTTTCTTT. The encoded protein is CASSFTTRATEAFF.

The CDR3 region has the DNA TGTGCCAGCAGTTTGCGATTCAATCAGCCCCAGCATTTT. Amino acids: CASSLRFNQPQHF. The J gene is TRBJ1-5, the V gene TRBV27; D not resolved. Trimming shortened V by 3 bases and J by 3 bases, and 6 bases separated the two germline ends. The length of the CDR3 is 13 residues. Germline CDR1 MNHEY, CDR2 SMNVEV (reference sequence).

The rearrangement links TRBV5-1 to TRBJ2-4; 7 bases match TRBD1. J gave up 7 bases and V 3 bases, and 4 bases lay outside the gene matches. The CDR3 runs to 13 residues. Germline V gives CDR1 SGHRS, CDR2 YFSETQ. The CDR3 sequence is CASSSDRANIQYF. CDR3 DNA: TGCGCCAGCAGCTCAGACAGGGCGAACATTCAGTACTTC.

As DNA, the CDR3 is TGTGCCAGTACCCTCGGGTATGAGCAGTTCTTC. Protein sequence: CASTLGYEQFF. J is TRBJ2-1 and V is TRBV19, with D unresolved. The length of the CDR3 is 11 residues. V gave up 7 bases and J gave up 8 bases, with 9 bases separating them. CDR1 is LNHDA, CDR2 SQIVND, per germline (reference sequence).

The rearrangement uses TRBV4-1 and TRBJ1-6, with a weak D call TRBD1 (5 bases). This CDR3 region has 15 residues. Germline CDR1 reads MGHRA; CDR2 reads YSYEKL. V lost 1 base and J 10 bases, leaving 14 bases between the germline ends. In DNA form, the CDR3 reads TGCGCCAGCAGCCAAGGCACCCAAGGGGCCTCACCCCTCCACTTT. Its translation is CASSQGTQGASPLHF.

The chain carries TRBV11-1 and TRBJ2-2, with 8 bases that match TRBD1. This CDR3 has 16 residues. From germline, CDR1 is SGHAT and CDR2 FQDESV (reference sequence). V was clipped by 3 bases and J by 7 bases; unmatched bases: 10. The CDR3 protein is CASSFYGQGFNGELFF. The CDR3, as DNA: TGTGCCAGCAGCTTTTACGGACAGGGTTTTAACGGGGAGCTGTTTTTT.

This chain joins TRBV5-7 and TRBJ1-2; a possible D gene is TRBD1 (6 bases). TRBV5-7 is an open reading frame whose function is uncertain. The V end lost 3 bases, the J end lost 4 bases, and 13 bases lay between the germline ends. The CDR3 covers 14 residues. CDR3 loop: CASSSGQGFYGYTF. The CDR3 bases are TGTGCCAGCAGCTCCGGGCAGGGGTTCTATGGCTACACCTTC.